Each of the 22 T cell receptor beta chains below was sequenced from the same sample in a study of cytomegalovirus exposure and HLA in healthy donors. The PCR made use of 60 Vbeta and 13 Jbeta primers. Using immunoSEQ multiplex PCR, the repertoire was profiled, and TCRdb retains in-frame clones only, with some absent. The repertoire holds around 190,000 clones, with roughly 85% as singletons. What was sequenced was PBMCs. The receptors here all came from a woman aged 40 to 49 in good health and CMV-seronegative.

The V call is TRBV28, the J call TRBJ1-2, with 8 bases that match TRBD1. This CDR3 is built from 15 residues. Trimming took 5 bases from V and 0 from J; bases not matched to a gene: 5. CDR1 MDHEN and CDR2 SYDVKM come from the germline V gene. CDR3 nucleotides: TGTGCCAGCAGTGATAGGGGACAGGCTAACTATGGCTACACCTTC. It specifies CASSDRGQANYGYTF.

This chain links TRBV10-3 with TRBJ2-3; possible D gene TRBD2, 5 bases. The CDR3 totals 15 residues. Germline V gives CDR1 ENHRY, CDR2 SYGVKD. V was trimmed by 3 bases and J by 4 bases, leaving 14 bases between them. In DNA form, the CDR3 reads TGTGCCATCAGTGATATGGGAGTTGGTCCAGATACGCAGTATTTT. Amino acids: CAISDMGVGPDTQYF.

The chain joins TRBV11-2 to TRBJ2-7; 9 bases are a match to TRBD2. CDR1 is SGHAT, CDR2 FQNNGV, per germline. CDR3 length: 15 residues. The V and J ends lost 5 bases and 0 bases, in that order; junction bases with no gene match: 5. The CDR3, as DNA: TGTGCCAGCAGCCACGGACTAGCGAGCTCCTACGAGCAGTACTTC. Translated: CASSHGLASSYEQYF.

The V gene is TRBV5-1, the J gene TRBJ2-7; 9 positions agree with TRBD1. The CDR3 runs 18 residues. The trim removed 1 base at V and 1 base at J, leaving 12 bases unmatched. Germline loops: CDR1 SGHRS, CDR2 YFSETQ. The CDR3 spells CASSLRLRTGVKSYEQYF. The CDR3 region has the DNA TGCGCCAGCAGCTTGCGGCTCCGGACAGGGGTGAAATCCTACGAGCAGTACTTC.

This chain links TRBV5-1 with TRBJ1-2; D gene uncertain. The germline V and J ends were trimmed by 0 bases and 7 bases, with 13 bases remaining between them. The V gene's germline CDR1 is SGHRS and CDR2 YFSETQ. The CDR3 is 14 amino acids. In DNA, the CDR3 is TGCGCCAGCAGCTTGGGGCGAGGACTCGGTGGCTACACCTTC. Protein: CASSLGRGLGGYTF.

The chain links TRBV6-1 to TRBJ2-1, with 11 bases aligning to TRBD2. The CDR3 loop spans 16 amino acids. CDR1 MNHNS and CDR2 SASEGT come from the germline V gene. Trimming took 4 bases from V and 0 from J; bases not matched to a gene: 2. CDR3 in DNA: TGTGCCAGCAGTGCTAGCGGGGGGCGCTCCTACAATGAGCAGTTCTTC. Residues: CASSASGGRSYNEQFF.

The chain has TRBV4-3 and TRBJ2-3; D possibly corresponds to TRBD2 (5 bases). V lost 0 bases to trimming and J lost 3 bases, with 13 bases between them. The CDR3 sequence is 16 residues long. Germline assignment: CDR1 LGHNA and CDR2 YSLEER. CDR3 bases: TGCGCCAGCAGCCAAGACTCACCCCGGGGAACAGATACGCAGTATTTT. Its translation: CASSQDSPRGTDTQYF.

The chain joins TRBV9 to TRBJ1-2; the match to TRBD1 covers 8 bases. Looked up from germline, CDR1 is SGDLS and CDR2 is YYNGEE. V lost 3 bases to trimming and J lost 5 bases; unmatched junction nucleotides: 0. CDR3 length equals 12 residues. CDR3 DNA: TGTGCCAGCAGCGACAGGGGGTATGGCTACACCTTC. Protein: CASSDRGYGYTF.

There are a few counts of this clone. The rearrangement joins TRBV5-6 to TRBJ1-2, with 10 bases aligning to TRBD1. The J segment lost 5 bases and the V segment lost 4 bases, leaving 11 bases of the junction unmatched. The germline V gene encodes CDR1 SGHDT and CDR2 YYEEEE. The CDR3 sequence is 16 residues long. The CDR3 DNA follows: TGTGCCAGCAGCCTTCCAACCGGGACAGGGGCTTATGGCTACACCTTC. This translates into CASSLPTGTGAYGYTF.

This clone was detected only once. CDR3 sequence (DNA): TGTGCCAGCAGCTCGACCACGAGAGGGCAGTACTTC. Protein product: CASSSTTRGQYF. The chain carries TRBV7-9 and TRBJ2-7, with D unclear. The CDR3 covers 12 residues. The germline gives CDR1 SEHNR, CDR2 FQNEAQ (reference sequence). V lost 4 bases, J lost 9 bases, and 13 bases lay in between.

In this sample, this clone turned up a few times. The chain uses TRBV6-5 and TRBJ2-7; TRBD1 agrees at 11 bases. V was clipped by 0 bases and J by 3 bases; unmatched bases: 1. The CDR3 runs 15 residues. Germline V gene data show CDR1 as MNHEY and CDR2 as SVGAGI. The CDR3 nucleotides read TGTGCCAGCAGTTACTCCGGGACAGGGGGCTACGAGCAGTACTTC. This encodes CASSYSGTGGYEQYF.

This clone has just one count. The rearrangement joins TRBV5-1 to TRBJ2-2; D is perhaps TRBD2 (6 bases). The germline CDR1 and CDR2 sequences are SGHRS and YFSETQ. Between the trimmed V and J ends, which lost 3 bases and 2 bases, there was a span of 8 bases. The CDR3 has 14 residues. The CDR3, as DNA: TGCGCCAGCAGCTCGGGAGCCAACACCGGGGAGCTGTTTTTT. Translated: CASSSGANTGELFF.

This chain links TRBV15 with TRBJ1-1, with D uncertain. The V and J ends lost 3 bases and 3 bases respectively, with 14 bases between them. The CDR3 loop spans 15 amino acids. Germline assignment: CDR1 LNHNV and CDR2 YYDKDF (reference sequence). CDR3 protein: CATSRKTRLDTEAFF. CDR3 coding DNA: TGTGCCACCAGCAGGAAGACTCGGCTGGACACTGAAGCTTTCTTT. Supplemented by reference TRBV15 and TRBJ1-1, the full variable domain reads DAMVIQNPRYQVTQFGKPVTLSCSQTLNHNVMYWYQQKSSQAPKLLFHYYDKDFNNEADTPDNFQSRRPNTSFCFLDIRSPGLGDTAMYLCATSRKTRLDTEAFFGQGTRLTVV.

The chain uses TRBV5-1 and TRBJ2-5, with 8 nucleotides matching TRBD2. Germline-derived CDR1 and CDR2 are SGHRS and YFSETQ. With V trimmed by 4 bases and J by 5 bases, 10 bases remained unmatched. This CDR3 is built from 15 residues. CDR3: CASSDAGGPGETQYF. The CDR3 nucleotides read TGCGCCAGCAGCGATGCGGGGGGCCCCGGGGAGACCCAGTACTTC.

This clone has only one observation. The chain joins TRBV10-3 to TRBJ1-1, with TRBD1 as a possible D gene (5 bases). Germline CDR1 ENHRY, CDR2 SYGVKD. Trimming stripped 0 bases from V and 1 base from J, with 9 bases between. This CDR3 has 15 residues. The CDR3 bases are TGTGCCATCAGTGAGTCAGCGGGGGGGAACACTGAAGCTTTCTTT. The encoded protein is CAISESAGGNTEAFF.

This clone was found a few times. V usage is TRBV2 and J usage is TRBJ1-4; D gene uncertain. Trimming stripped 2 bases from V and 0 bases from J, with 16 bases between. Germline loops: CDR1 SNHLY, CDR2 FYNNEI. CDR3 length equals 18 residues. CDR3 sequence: CASSENSNGPATNEKLFF. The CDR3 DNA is TGTGCCAGCAGTGAAAACAGTAATGGGCCTGCAACTAATGAAAAACTGTTTTTT.

CDR3 coding DNA: TGTGCCAGCCTCCGGTCGGCCGGGAGTAGGGAGCAGTACTTC. Its protein is CASLRSAGSREQYF. The chain combines TRBV28 with TRBJ2-7, with a tentative D call TRBD2 (6 bases). This CDR3 has 14 residues. Germline CDR1 reads MDHEN; CDR2 reads SYDVKM. V shed 8 bases and J shed 7 bases, with 21 bases lying between them.

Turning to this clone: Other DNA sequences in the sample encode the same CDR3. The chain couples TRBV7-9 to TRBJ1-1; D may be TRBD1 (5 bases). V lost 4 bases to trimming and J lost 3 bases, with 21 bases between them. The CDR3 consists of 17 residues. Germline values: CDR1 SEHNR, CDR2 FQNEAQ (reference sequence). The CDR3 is CASSSSRGGRGDTEAFF. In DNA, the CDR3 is TGTGCCAGCAGCTCCTCACGTGGGGGGAGAGGGGACACTGAAGCTTTCTTT.

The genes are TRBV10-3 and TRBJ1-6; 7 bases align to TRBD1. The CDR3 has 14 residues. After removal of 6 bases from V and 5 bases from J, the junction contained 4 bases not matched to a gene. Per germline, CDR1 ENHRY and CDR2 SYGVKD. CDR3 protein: CAIRRDSHNSPLHF. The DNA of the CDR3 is TGTGCCATCAGACGGGACAGCCATAATTCACCCCTCCACTTT.

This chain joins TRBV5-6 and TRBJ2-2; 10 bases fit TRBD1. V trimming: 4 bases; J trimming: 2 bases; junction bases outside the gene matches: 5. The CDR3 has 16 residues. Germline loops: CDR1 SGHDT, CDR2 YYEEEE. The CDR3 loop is CASSSGTGANTGELFF. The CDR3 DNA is TGTGCCAGCAGCAGCGGGACAGGGGCTAACACCGGGGAGCTGTTTTTT.

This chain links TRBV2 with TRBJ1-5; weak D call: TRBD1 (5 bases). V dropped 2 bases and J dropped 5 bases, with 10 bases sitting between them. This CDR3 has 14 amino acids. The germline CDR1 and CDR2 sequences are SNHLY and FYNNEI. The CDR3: CASSEQGEYQPQHF. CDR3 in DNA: TGTGCCAGCAGTGAACAGGGCGAATATCAGCCCCAGCATTTT.

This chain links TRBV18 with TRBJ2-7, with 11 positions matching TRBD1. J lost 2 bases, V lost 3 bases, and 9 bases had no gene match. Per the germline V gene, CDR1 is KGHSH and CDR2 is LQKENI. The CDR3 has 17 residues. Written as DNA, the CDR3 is TGTGCCAGCTCACCCGTAGGGACAGGGGGGGGAACCTACGAGCAGTACTTC. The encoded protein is CASSPVGTGGGTYEQYF.